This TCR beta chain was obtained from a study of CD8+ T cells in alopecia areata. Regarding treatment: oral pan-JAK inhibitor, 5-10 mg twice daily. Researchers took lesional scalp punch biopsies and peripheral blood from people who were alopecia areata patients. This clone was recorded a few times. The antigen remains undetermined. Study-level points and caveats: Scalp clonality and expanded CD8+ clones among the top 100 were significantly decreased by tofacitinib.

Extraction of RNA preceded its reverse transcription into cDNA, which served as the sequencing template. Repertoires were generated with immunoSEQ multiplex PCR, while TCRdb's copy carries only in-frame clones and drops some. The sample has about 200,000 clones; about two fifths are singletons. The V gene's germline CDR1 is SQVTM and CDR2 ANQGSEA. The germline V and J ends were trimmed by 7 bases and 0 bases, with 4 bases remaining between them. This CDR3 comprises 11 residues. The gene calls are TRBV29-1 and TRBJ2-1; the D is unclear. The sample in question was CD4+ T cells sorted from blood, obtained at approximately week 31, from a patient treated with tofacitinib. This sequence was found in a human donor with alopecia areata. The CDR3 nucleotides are TGCAGCGGACTCTCCTACAATGAGCAGTTCTTC. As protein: CSGLSYNEQFF.